The 23 T cell receptor beta chains below all came from one sample that was sequenced in a study of blood T cell repertoires in COVID-19. The protocol was immunoSEQ multiplex PCR, while the TCRdb copy is restricted to in-frame clones and leaves out a portion. The table has about 140,000 clones, under 85% seen once. Sequenced material: peripheral blood. These receptors came from a human donor in a cohort sampled during active COVID-19.

This chain uses TRBV14 with TRBJ1-5; D is unresolved. The germline CDR1 and CDR2 sequences are SGHDN and FVKESK. This CDR3 has 12 amino acids. V was shortened by 2 bases and J by 7 bases, with 6 bases between the two germline ends. The CDR3: CASSQPGQPQHF. The DNA for the CDR3 is TGTGCCAGCAGCCAACCCGGGCAGCCCCAGCATTTT.

The genes are TRBV5-1 and TRBJ2-2; TRBD2 agrees at 11 bases. With 4 bases clipped from V and 5 bases from J, the junction kept 10 bases outside the gene matches. CDR3 size: 17 residues. Germline V lookup: CDR1 SGHRS, CDR2 YFSETQ. The CDR3 bases are TGCGCCAGCAGCCCAGGGACTAGCGGATCGTGGACCGGGGAGCTGTTTTTT. Residues: CASSPGTSGSWTGELFF.

J is TRBJ2-3 and V is TRBV4-3, with a weak D call TRBD1 (5 bases). Looked up from germline, CDR1 is LGHNA and CDR2 is YSLEER. This CDR3 has 17 amino acids. The germline V and J ends were trimmed by 9 bases and 2 bases, with 24 bases remaining between them. CDR3 nucleotide sequence: TGCGCCAGACCCCTCGGTTGGAACAGGCCGAACACAGATACGCAGTATTTT. It is translated as CARPLGWNRPNTDTQYF.

The V gene is TRBV15, the J gene TRBJ2-2; tentative D call: TRBD1 (5 bases). The V end was cut by 1 base, the J end by 6 bases, with 9 bases between. The CDR3 is made up of 14 amino acids. From germline, CDR1 is LNHNV and CDR2 YYDKDF (reference sequence). The CDR3 coding sequence is TGTGCCACCAGCAGAGCAGGGTTCGCCGGGGAGCTGTTTTTT. Its protein is CATSRAGFAGELFF. Combining the CDR3 with reference TRBV15 and TRBJ2-2 gives the whole variable domain DAMVIQNPRYQVTQFGKPVTLSCSQTLNHNVMYWYQQKSSQAPKLLFHYYDKDFNNEADTPDNFQSRRPNTSFCFLDIRSPGLGDTAMYLCATSRAGFAGELFFGEGSRLTVL.

The chain has TRBV1 and TRBJ2-1; the table names TRBD1, a call not compared with the DNA. TRBV1 is reported as a pseudogene. CDR3 length: 15 amino acids. CDR3 amino acids: CTSRPGQGTYNEQFF. In nucleotides, the CDR3 is TGCACCAGCAGACCCGGACAGGGCACCTACAATGAGCAGTTCTTC.

This clone was seen a handful of times. The gene calls are TRBV19 and TRBJ1-2; TRBD1 agrees at 7 bases. CDR1 and CDR2 (germline): LNHDA, SQIVND (reference sequence). V lost 10 bases, J lost 2 bases, and 10 bases stayed unmatched. The CDR3 totals 14 residues. CDR3 loop: CATSQGVGNYGYTF. Here the CDR3 DNA reads TGTGCCACCTCCCAGGGGGTCGGGAACTATGGCTACACCTTC.

The V gene is TRBV5-4, the J gene TRBJ1-6, with TRBD1 matching 9 bases. The J segment lost 4 bases and the V segment lost 4 bases, leaving 6 bases of the junction unmatched. Germline assignment: CDR1 SGHNT and CDR2 YYREEE (reference sequence). The CDR3 totals 16 residues. Written as DNA, the CDR3 is TGTGCCAGCAGCAAGGGACAGGGCGAGTATAATTCACCCCTCCACTTT. Protein sequence: CASSKGQGEYNSPLHF.

V gene TRBV27 combines with J gene TRBJ1-6; D possibly corresponds to TRBD1 (5 bases). The CDR3 consists of 14 residues. Germline values: CDR1 MNHEY, CDR2 SMNVEV (reference sequence). V was trimmed by 5 bases and J by 7 bases, leaving 12 bases between them. The chain's CDR3 is CASSPGLLNSPLHF. The CDR3 bases are TGTGCCAGCAGTCCGGGACTCCTAAATTCACCCCTCCACTTT.

This clone was observed a handful of times. The chain joins TRBV30 to TRBJ2-3; 10 bases fit TRBD2. CDR1 is GTSNPN, CDR2 SVGIG, per germline (reference sequence). The CDR3 loop spans 16 amino acids. Trimming took 0 bases from V and 2 from J; bases not matched to a gene: 5. CDR3 protein: CAWSVGAGGHTDTQYF. CDR3 nucleotide sequence: TGTGCCTGGAGTGTAGGAGCGGGGGGGCACACAGATACGCAGTATTTT.

This chain uses TRBV29-1 with TRBJ2-5, with 11 bases lining up with TRBD2. The junction had 9 bases not matched to a gene; V was cut back by 6 bases and J by 9 bases. CDR1 SQVTM and CDR2 ANQGSEA come from the germline V gene. CDR3 size: 13 residues. Written as DNA, the CDR3 is TGCAGCGTGGGTACTAGCGGGGGAGGGCCCCAGTACTTC. Residues: CSVGTSGGGPQYF.

The rearrangement joins TRBV30 to TRBJ1-2; 7 bases line up with TRBD1. J gave up 3 bases and V 0 bases, and 4 bases lay outside the gene matches. The CDR3 is 14 amino acids. Germline loops: CDR1 GTSNPN, CDR2 SVGIG (reference sequence). The CDR3 loop reads CAWSVPGQHYGYTF. The CDR3 coding sequence is TGTGCCTGGAGTGTTCCGGGACAGCACTATGGCTACACCTTC.

This clone was seen a single time. DNA of the CDR3: TGCGCCAGCAGCTCCGGGACTAGCTTTTCAGACCCGACCTACAATGAGCAGTTCTTC. Amino acid sequence: CASSSGTSFSDPTYNEQFF. The V gene is TRBV10-1, the J gene TRBJ2-1; 9 nucleotides align to TRBD2. Germline-derived CDR1 and CDR2 are WNHNN and SYGVQD (reference sequence). Trimming took 6 bases from V and 2 from J; bases not matched to a gene: 17. This CDR3 contains 19 residues.

This chain links TRBV5-6 with TRBJ2-7, with D possibly matching TRBD1 (6 bases). Trimming stripped 2 bases from V and 3 bases from J, with 12 bases between. Germline V gene sequence: CDR1 SGHDT, CDR2 YYEEEE. The length of the CDR3 is 14 residues. The CDR3 DNA reads TGTGCCAGCAGCTTCGGGCAGGGGTACTACGAGCAGTACTTC. Its protein is CASSFGQGYYEQYF.

This chain connects TRBV5-1 to TRBJ1-1; no clear D gene. V was clipped by 1 base and J by 2 bases, with 6 bases between them. The germline gives CDR1 SGHRS, CDR2 YFSETQ. This CDR3 has 13 residues. The CDR3 is CASSLNSNTEAFF. CDR3 coding DNA: TGCGCCAGCAGCTTGAACAGTAACACTGAAGCTTTCTTT. Full variable domain (missing parts from reference TRBV5-1 and TRBJ1-1): KAGVTQTPRYLIKTRGQQVTLSCSPISGHRSVSWYQQTPGQGLQFLFEYFSETQRNKGNFPGRFSGRQFSNSRSEMNVSTLELGDSALYLCASSLNSNTEAFFGQGTRLTVV.

The chain uses TRBV7-9 and TRBJ1-6; no firm D call. V was pared by 0 bases and J by 10 bases, with 10 bases between. Germline CDR1 SEHNR, CDR2 FQNEAQ (reference sequence). The CDR3 runs 14 residues. CDR3 in DNA: TGTGCCAGCAGCTTAGCGCGGGGTCAATCACCCCTCCACTTT. This translates into CASSLARGQSPLHF.

The rearrangement joins TRBV9 to TRBJ2-2, with TRBD1 matching 9 bases. The CDR3 length is 16 residues. V lost 3 bases, J lost 4 bases, and 7 bases stayed unmatched. CDR1 is SGDLS, CDR2 YYNGEE, per germline. CDR3 in DNA: TGTGCCAGCAGCGCCCTCCGGGACAGGGCCACCGGGGAGCTGTTTTTT. Its protein product is CASSALRDRATGELFF.

The V call is TRBV18, the J call TRBJ2-2, with 7 bases identical to TRBD1. V lost 3 bases to trimming and J lost 2 bases; unmatched junction nucleotides: 6. The CDR3 loop spans 16 amino acids. Germline V lookup: CDR1 KGHSH, CDR2 LQKENI. In nucleotides, the CDR3 is TGTGCCAGCTCACCGGGGACAGTTGACAACACCGGGGAGCTGTTTTTT. Its translation is CASSPGTVDNTGELFF. The full variable domain, rest sourced from reference TRBV18 and TRBJ2-2, is NAGVMQNPRHLVRRRGQEARLRCSPMKGHSHVYWYRQLPEEGLKFMVYLQKENIIDESGMPKERFSAEFPKEGPSILRIQQVVRGDSAAYFCASSPGTVDNTGELFFGEGSRLTVL.

The chain combines TRBV7-9 with TRBJ2-7, with TRBD1 identical over 11 bases. J lost 5 bases, V lost 5 bases, and 11 bases had no gene match. The CDR3 spans 16 residues. CDR1 and CDR2 (germline): SEHNR, FQNEAQ (reference sequence). In DNA form, the CDR3 reads TGTGCCAGCAGCCTGGGTTCCGGACAGGGGGCTAACGAGCAGTACTTC. Encoded protein: CASSLGSGQGANEQYF. Looking up the rest from reference TRBV7-9 and TRBJ2-7 gives the full variable domain: DTGVSQNPRHKITKRGQNVTFRCDPISEHNRLYWYRQTLGQGPEFLTYFQNEAQLEKSRLLSDRFSAERPKGSFSTLEIQRTEQGDSAMYLCASSLGSGQGANEQYFGPGTRLTVT.

This chain uses TRBV6-2 or TRBV6-3 with TRBJ2-7, with 11 bases fitting TRBD2. Germline trimming cut 6 bases from V and 5 bases from J; bases unmatched to any gene: 6. The CDR3 length is 14 residues. In germline, CDR1 is MNHEY, CDR2 SVGEGT. DNA of the CDR3: TGTGCCAGCAGACCTAGCGGGGGGCAGAACGAGCAGTACTTC. It is translated as CASRPSGGQNEQYF.

This rearrangement joins TRBV6-2 or TRBV6-3 to TRBJ2-7; D may be TRBD2 (6 bases). V shed 4 bases and J shed 0 bases, with 13 bases lying between them. The CDR3 is 15 amino acids. The germline V gene encodes CDR1 MNHEY and CDR2 SVGEGT. The CDR3 DNA follows: TGTGCCAGCAGTTCTAGCGACAGAAGCTCCTACGAGCAGTACTTC. Its translation is CASSSSDRSSYEQYF.

The chain has TRBV4-1 and TRBJ2-5, with D hard to call. Trimming stripped 1 base from V and 0 bases from J, with 6 bases between. Germline V gene lookup returns CDR1 MGHRA and CDR2 YSYEKL. The CDR3 loop spans 14 amino acids. The CDR3 DNA follows: TGCGCCAGCAGCCAAGGAGCGAACCAAGAGACCCAGTACTTC. Translation gives CASSQGANQETQYF.

The V and J genes are TRBV3-1 (or the pseudogene TRBV3-2) and TRBJ1-2; D is uncertain. CDR1 and CDR2 from the germline V gene are LGHDT and YNNKEL (reference sequence). The CDR3 sequence is 13 residues long. V gave up 2 bases and J gave up 4 bases, with 8 bases separating them. The CDR3 region has the DNA TGTGCCAGCAGCCAATCAGGACTCTATGGCTACACCTTC. This gives the protein CASSQSGLYGYTF.

This clone was counted a single time. In DNA form, the CDR3 reads TGTGCCACCAGCAGAGCTCTAATGTATGAGCAGTTCTTC. Amino acid sequence: CATSRALMYEQFF. The chain has TRBV15 and TRBJ2-1, with D unclear. Germline assignment: CDR1 LNHNV and CDR2 YYDKDF (reference sequence). This CDR3 has 13 residues. Trimming shortened V by 1 base and J by 8 bases, and 9 bases separated the two germline ends.